One sample yielded the 27 T cell receptor beta chains listed below, sequenced in a study of CD8+ T cells in alopecia areata. RNA was isolated and reverse transcribed to cDNA, the sequencing template. Data came from immunoSEQ multiplex PCR; TCRdb stores just in-frame clones and leaves some out. The sample lists 150,000 to 160,000 clones; about 50% were seen once. The specimen comprised CD8+ T cells sorted from blood, sampled at week 0. The receptors originated from a human donor with alopecia areata.

A few counts support this clone. The V call is TRBV10-3, the J call TRBJ2-5, with a possible D match to TRBD2 (5 bases). The V gene lost 0 bases and the J gene lost 1 base, with 9 bases spanning the gap. The CDR3 loop spans 15 amino acids. The germline V gene encodes CDR1 ENHRY and CDR2 SYGVKD. This CDR3 is CAISESTGFQETQYF. CDR3 bases: TGTGCCATCAGTGAGTCGACGGGATTCCAAGAGACCCAGTACTTC.

This rearrangement joins TRBV2 to TRBJ1-1, with D maybe TRBD1 (5 bases). Germline CDR1 SNHLY, CDR2 FYNNEI. The CDR3 is 12 residues long. The CDR3 nucleotides are TGTGCTCTTACGAGGGGCGGGACTGAAGCTTTCTTT. This sequence encodes CALTRGGTEAFF.

The genes are TRBV7-2 and TRBJ2-1; D uncertain. The CDR3 extends over 12 amino acids. Germline CDR1 and CDR2: SGHTA and FQGNSA. V gave up 9 bases and J gave up 6 bases, with 12 bases separating them. Here the CDR3 DNA reads TGTGCCAGAGCCGGGCCGACCAATGAGCAGTTCTTC. Its translation: CARAGPTNEQFF.

The chain uses TRBV27 and TRBJ2-1, with D unresolved. The ends were cut back, 6 bases at V and 8 bases at J, with 11 bases in the middle. The CDR3 has 12 amino acids. The germline CDR1 and CDR2 sequences are MNHEY and SMNVEV (reference sequence). The CDR3 bases are TGTGCCAGCAGCGACACCGTGGATGAGCAGTTCTTC. It codes for CASSDTVDEQFF.

The chain combines TRBV7-9 with TRBJ1-6; D is ambiguous. The V and J ends lost 5 bases and 7 bases respectively, with 15 bases between them. The V gene's germline CDR1 is SEHNR and CDR2 FQNEAQ (reference sequence). The CDR3 sequence is 15 residues long. The CDR3 DNA sequence: TGTGCCAGCAGCGAAGACACGTCCGGGAATTCACCCCTCCACTTT. Amino acid sequence: CASSEDTSGNSPLHF.

This clone came up a few times. The chain has TRBV4-1 and TRBJ1-5; D not resolved. V was trimmed by 5 bases and J by 4 bases, leaving 15 bases between them. This CDR3 is 15 amino acids long. CDR1 and CDR2 (germline): MGHRA, YSYEKL. The CDR3 sequence: CASSSAHAQNQPQHF. The CDR3 DNA sequence: TGCGCCAGCAGCTCCGCCCACGCCCAAAATCAGCCCCAGCATTTT.

This clone has just a few counts. The rearrangement uses TRBV4-3 and TRBJ2-2; D not resolved. This CDR3 is built from 16 residues. V lost 3 bases and J 2 bases, leaving 13 bases between the germline ends. CDR1 is LGHNA, CDR2 YSLEER, per germline. The CDR3 region has the DNA TGCGCCAGCAGCCAGTTAAGTTTTTCAAACACCGGGGAGCTGTTTTTT. It encodes CASSQLSFSNTGELFF.

This rearrangement joins TRBV5-1 to TRBJ2-7, with TRBD1 identical over 9 bases. V dropped 4 bases and J dropped 4; count of bases not matched to a gene: 9. CDR1 is SGHRS and CDR2 is YFSETQ in the germline V gene. The length of the CDR3 is 15 residues. CDR3 sequence (DNA): TGCGCCAGCAGCACCGCCGAGGGACAGGGATACGAGCAGTACTTC. It is translated as CASSTAEGQGYEQYF.

This clone came up a few times. The chain links TRBV7-8 to TRBJ2-1; D gene uncertain. Germline V gives CDR1 SGHVS, CDR2 FQNEAQ. The CDR3 has 13 amino acids. V was cut by 2 bases and J by 8 bases, with 10 bases left in between. CDR3 in amino acids: CASSLMGYDEQFF. CDR3 sequence (DNA): TGTGCCAGCAGCTTAATGGGTTACGATGAGCAGTTCTTC.

V is TRBV7-2 and J is TRBJ2-7; possible D gene TRBD2, 5 bases. The CDR3 spans 15 residues. V was cut by 1 base and J by 3 bases, with 13 bases left in between. Germline V gene lookup returns CDR1 SGHTA and CDR2 FQGNSA. The CDR3 sequence is CASSLGLPGGYEQYF. Here the CDR3 DNA reads TGTGCCAGCAGCTTAGGACTCCCCGGAGGCTACGAGCAGTACTTC. Based on the CDR3 plus reference TRBV7-2 and TRBJ2-7, the full variable domain is GAGVSQSPSNKVTEKGKDVELRCDPISGHTALYWYRQSLGQGLEFLIYFQGNSAPDKSGLPSDRFSAERTGGSVSTLTIQRTQQEDSAVYLCASSLGLPGGYEQYFGPGTRLTVT.

The chain is built from TRBV29-1 and TRBJ1-2; no definite D call. CDR1 and CDR2 (germline): SQVTM, ANQGSEA. V was shortened by 0 bases and J by 7 bases, with 12 bases between the two germline ends. The CDR3 covers 13 residues. The CDR3 DNA follows: TGCAGCGTTGAAGATCTTCGAATACGTGGCTACACCTTC. The encoded protein is CSVEDLRIRGYTF.

The CDR3 reads CASSSTDTDTQYF. CDR3 coding DNA: TGTGCCAGCAGTTCGACAGACACAGATACGCAGTATTTT. This rearrangement joins TRBV6-5 to TRBJ2-3; TRBD1 is a possible D gene (5 bases). Trimming cost V 4 bases and J 2 bases, with 7 bases left between them. This CDR3 spans 13 amino acids. Per the germline V gene, CDR1 is MNHEY and CDR2 is SVGAGI.

Comments on this clone: Within the sample, other DNA sequences also encode this same CDR3. V usage is TRBV6-5 and J usage is TRBJ1-1, with D unclear. Per the germline V gene, CDR1 is MNHEY and CDR2 is SVGAGI. The CDR3 has 13 amino acids. V was shortened by 2 bases and J by 2 bases, with 6 bases between the two germline ends. CDR3 coding DNA: TGTGCCAGCAGTTACAAGGGCAACACTGAAGCTTTCTTT. It yields the protein CASSYKGNTEAFF.

The chain joins TRBV29-1 to TRBJ2-1; a possible D gene is TRBD2 (5 bases). This CDR3 is built from 15 residues. Germline V lookup: CDR1 SQVTM, CDR2 ANQGSEA. Trimming took 5 bases from V and 0 from J, leaving 14 bases between them. The CDR3 coding sequence is TGCAGCGTTTCTGGACTCCCGCCCTCCTACAATGAGCAGTTCTTC. It yields the protein CSVSGLPPSYNEQFF.

The J gene is TRBJ2-3, the V gene TRBV15; no firm D call. From germline, CDR1 is LNHNV and CDR2 YYDKDF (reference sequence). The CDR3 is 14 residues long. V lost 1 base, J lost 3 bases, and 8 bases lay in between. The CDR3 region has the DNA TGTGCCACCAGCAGAGCAAAGCTAACAGATACGCAGTATTTT. Translating it yields CATSRAKLTDTQYF.

This clone was seen a few times. The V gene is TRBV10-3, the J gene TRBJ2-7; 8 nucleotides agree with TRBD1. The ends lost 0 bases at V and 1 base at J; junction bases unmatched: 2. CDR1 is ENHRY and CDR2 is SYGVKD in the germline V gene. The CDR3 contains 15 residues. CDR3: CAISESGTGSYEQYF. In DNA form, the CDR3 reads TGTGCCATCAGTGAGTCGGGGACAGGTTCCTACGAGCAGTACTTC.

The V call is TRBV9, the J call TRBJ2-3, with no clear D. The CDR3 is made up of 14 amino acids. V shed 5 bases and J shed 0 bases, with 10 bases lying between them. CDR1 is SGDLS, CDR2 YYNGEE, per germline. CDR3 in DNA: TGTGCCAGCAGGGGCTATAGCAGCACAGATACGCAGTATTTT. This codes for CASRGYSSTDTQYF.

This clone was counted a few times. The chain has TRBV30 and TRBJ1-1; D unresolved. Trimming pared 5 bases from V and 0 bases from J, leaving 10 bases between. CDR3 length equals 13 residues. Germline V gene sequence: CDR1 GTSNPN, CDR2 SVGIG (reference sequence). CDR3 coding DNA: TGTGCCTGGCAGACACTGATGAACACTGAAGCTTTCTTT. It codes for CAWQTLMNTEAFF.

V usage is TRBV7-9 and J usage is TRBJ2-2; D is ambiguous. Trimming pared 10 bases from V and 3 bases from J, leaving 18 bases between. The CDR3 contains 15 residues. Germline CDR1 reads SEHNR; CDR2 reads FQNEAQ (reference sequence). The CDR3 nucleotides are TGTGCCACCCGAAGTAGGAACAAGGACACCGGGGAGCTGTTTTTT. As protein: CATRSRNKDTGELFF. The full variable domain, its missing parts supplied by reference TRBV7-9 and TRBJ2-2, is DTGVSQNPRHKITKRGQNVTFRCDPISEHNRLYWYRQTLGQGPEFLTYFQNEAQLEKSRLLSDRFSAERPKGSFSTLEIQRTEQGDSAMYLCATRSRNKDTGELFFGEGSRLTVL.

This chain connects TRBV7-6 to TRBJ2-3, with TRBD1 identical over 7 bases. V shed 5 bases, J shed 5 bases, and the junction held 7 bases outside the gene matches. The CDR3 spans 14 residues. Germline assignment: CDR1 SGHVS and CDR2 FNYEAQ. The CDR3 nucleotides are TGTGCCAGCAGCCTCCGGGACAGTCAAGATACGCAGTATTTT. This gives the protein CASSLRDSQDTQYF.

This clone turned up a few times. The rearrangement uses TRBV7-9 and TRBJ1-2; tentatively, D is TRBD1 (5 bases). V lost 0 bases, J lost 4 bases, and 15 bases lay in between. Germline values: CDR1 SEHNR, CDR2 FQNEAQ (reference sequence). This CDR3 contains 16 residues. CDR3 protein: CASSLAFPGTGYGYTF. In DNA form, the CDR3 reads TGTGCCAGCAGCTTAGCTTTTCCCGGGACGGGCTATGGCTACACCTTC.

The chain couples TRBV30 to TRBJ2-1, with a tentative D call TRBD1 (6 bases). This CDR3 is 14 amino acids long. Germline values: CDR1 GTSNPN, CDR2 SVGIG (reference sequence). Trimming removed 5 bases from V and 2 bases from J, with 13 bases in between. The CDR3 bases are TGTGCCTGGTGGGAAGGGGGAGCCTACAATGAGCAGTTCTTC. Protein: CAWWEGGAYNEQFF.

Only a few counts were recorded for this clone. The genes are TRBV5-4 and TRBJ1-6, with TRBD1 matching 7 bases. The CDR3 contains 15 residues. The V gene's germline CDR1 is SGHNT and CDR2 YYREEE (reference sequence). Trimming at V came to 3 bases and at J to 8 bases, leaving 8 bases not matched to a gene. The CDR3 is CASSSPDRDDSPLHF. DNA of the CDR3: TGTGCCAGCAGCTCCCCAGACAGGGACGATTCACCCCTCCACTTT.

V is TRBV29-1 and J is TRBJ2-3; the D is unclear. V was trimmed by 3 bases and J by 2 bases, leaving 9 bases between them. Looked up from germline, CDR1 is SQVTM and CDR2 is ANQGSEA. This CDR3 region has 13 residues. The CDR3 sequence is CSVEQENTDTQYF. The CDR3 coding sequence is TGCAGCGTTGAGCAGGAGAACACAGATACGCAGTATTTT.

This chain links TRBV7-9 with TRBJ2-7; TRBD1 agrees at 7 bases. This CDR3 has 14 amino acids. CDR1 and CDR2 (germline): SEHNR, FQNEAQ (reference sequence). The junction had 6 bases not matched to a gene; V was cut back by 7 bases and J by 0 bases. The CDR3 DNA follows: TGTGCCAGCACTGGGGGACAGAACTCCTACGAGCAGTACTTC. Translation gives CASTGGQNSYEQYF. The full variable domain, completed using reference TRBV7-9 and TRBJ2-7, is DTGVSQNPRHKITKRGQNVTFRCDPISEHNRLYWYRQTLGQGPEFLTYFQNEAQLEKSRLLSDRFSAERPKGSFSTLEIQRTEQGDSAMYLCASTGGQNSYEQYFGPGTRLTVT.

The J gene is TRBJ2-3, the V gene TRBV30, with TRBD2 identical over 10 bases. Unmatched junction bases numbered 6, after V lost 2 bases and J lost 4 bases. Germline values: CDR1 GTSNPN, CDR2 SVGIG (reference sequence). The CDR3 covers 15 residues. CDR3 sequence: CAWSRTSGASDTQYF. CDR3 sequence (DNA): TGTGCCTGGAGTCGCACTAGCGGGGCATCAGATACGCAGTATTTT.

On this clone itself: In the same sample, other DNA sequences code for this CDR3. The chain is built from TRBV30 and TRBJ2-7; TRBD1 might be the D (6 bases). Germline CDR1 and CDR2: GTSNPN and SVGIG (reference sequence). The CDR3 is made up of 13 amino acids. Trimming cost V 0 bases and J 1 base, with 7 bases left between them. The CDR3 DNA reads as TGTGCCTGGAGTGTTGGACAGTCCTACGAGCAGTACTTC. Its protein product is CAWSVGQSYEQYF.